This passage covers 5 T cell receptor beta chains from one sample sequenced in a study of T cells expressing NK-cell markers. With the 5' RACE reads reprocessed, TCRdb shows one record per CDR3 protein and no DNA. Recorded here are some 300,000 distinct CDR3 sequences; the top ten clones represent about 0.39%. The sequencing input was blood T cells: a sorted CD56 or NKG2C T cell subset, CD4+ or CD8+ T cells, or bulk PBMC T cells (not recorded which). The source is a man aged 18 to 29 in good health.

The J gene is TRBJ2-1, the V gene TRBV5-6; no DNA is available, so the TRBD2 call from TCRdb remains unchecked. The CDR3 has 14 residues. Germline lookup yields CDR1 SGHDT and CDR2 YYEEEE. CDR3 region: CASSWTSGSIEQFF.

The rearrangement joins TRBV5-1 to TRBJ2-5. The CDR3 loop spans 15 amino acids. The germline V gene has CDR1 SGHRS and CDR2 YFSETQ. The CDR3 spells CASSLDRGYQETQYF.

The chain links TRBV12-3 or TRBV12-4 to TRBJ2-2. The CDR3 contains 13 residues. The CDR3 sequence: CASLKTRVGELFF.

V and J are TRBV10-1 and TRBJ2-1. This CDR3 spans 12 amino acids. Per germline, CDR1 WNHNN and CDR2 SYGVQD (reference sequence). CDR3 protein: CASSGVNNEQFF.

The gene calls are TRBV12-3 or TRBV12-4 and TRBJ1-5. The CDR3 spans 13 residues. The CDR3: CASGPNGNQPQHF.